Listed below are T cell receptor beta chains from one sample, sequenced in a study of blood T cell repertoires in COVID-19. This table comes from immunoSEQ multiplex PCR, and its TCRdb copy is limited to in-frame clones, with some not included. The sample records around 250,000 clones, more than 75% being singletons. Source material: PBMCs or T cells enriched from blood (not recorded which). The receptors derive from a woman aged 50 to 65 who had recovered from COVID-19. Both conserved end residues are part of each CDR3.

V: TRBV28
J: TRBJ1-1
CDR3: CASSLMDGGTEAFF

V: TRBV4-3
J: TRBJ2-3
CDR3: CASSRTSTPTTGDTQYF

V: TRBV5-1
J: TRBJ1-2
CDR3: CASSLARTENYGYTF

V: TRBV7-2
J: TRBJ2-5
CDR3: CASSLALAAQETQYF

V: TRBV5-1
J: TRBJ1-6
CDR3: CASSPDIYNSPLHF

V: TRBV27
J: TRBJ2-7
CDR3: CASSFAGGKNGEQYF

V: TRBV6-5
J: TRBJ1-2
CDR3: CASRHDRMDYGYTF

V: TRBV11-2
J: TRBJ1-2
CDR3: CASSARGSGYGYTF

V: TRBV15
J: TRBJ1-4
CDR3: CATSRDIGTGAELLFF

V: TRBV9
J: TRBJ1-1
CDR3: CASSVDGNTEAFF

V: TRBV12-3/TRBV12-4
J: TRBJ2-1
CDR3: CAVGEVEQFF

V: TRBV21-1
J: TRBJ1-4
CDR3: CASPSLHTQGHREKLFF

V: TRBV9
J: TRBJ1-3
CDR3: CASSVDRGSGNTIYF

V: TRBV18
J: TRBJ2-5
CDR3: CASSPLLTAGQETQYF

V: TRBV10-3
J: TRBJ2-3
CDR3: CAISAVQGGTDTQYF

V: TRBV28
J: TRBJ1-5
CDR3: CASSHKWLPSQPQHF

V: TRBV2
J: TRBJ2-3
CDR3: CASSALSVDTQYF

V: TRBV7-2
J: TRBJ1-5
CDR3: CASSWTGQGANQPQHF

V: TRBV6-2/TRBV6-3
J: TRBJ2-7
CDR3: CASSGGLPYEQYF

V: TRBV7-9
J: TRBJ2-7
CDR3: CASSLEVAFEQYF

V: TRBV18
J: TRBJ2-3
CDR3: CASSPLSRSRNTDTQYF

V: TRBV12-3/TRBV12-4
J: TRBJ1-4
CDR3: CASSSLPGEKLFF

V: TRBV3-1/TRBV3-2
J: TRBJ1-1
CDR3: CASSQGGGETEAFF